The rows below give T cell receptor beta chains drawn from one sample of a study of shared clonotypes between healthy human individuals. Assay used: immunoSEQ multiplex PCR; TCRdb lists only in-frame clones, some missing. The data show about 820,000 clones, roughly 92% seen once. Material: naive CD8+ T cells sorted from blood. These receptors all stem from a man younger than 45 in good health. CDR3s leave out the opening cysteine and the closing phenylalanine or tryptophan. D genes are given only for firm matches.

v_gene	j_gene	d_gene	CDR3aa
TRBV21-1	TRBJ1-4	.	ASSKGQGKNEKLF
TRBV6-1	TRBJ2-7	.	ASSEADFGVPY
TRBV27	TRBJ1-1	.	ASSAGGANTEAF
TRBV9	TRBJ2-2	.	ASSEGDYPTEELF
TRBV6-5	TRBJ2-1	TRBD2	ASSPTSVTNNEQF
TRBV27	TRBJ2-7	TRBD2	ASTSGTSDYEQY
TRBV2	TRBJ2-7	.	ASSDGPGTYEQY
TRBV28	TRBJ2-7	TRBD2	ASSFNTGTSGAYEQY
TRBV19	TRBJ2-2	.	ASSMVPNTGELF
TRBV10-1	TRBJ2-1	.	ASSEVSRSYNEQF
TRBV7-6	TRBJ2-1	TRBD2	ASSPGLAGVRDEQF
TRBV7-9	TRBJ2-2	.	ASSLIGGTGELF
TRBV10-2	TRBJ2-1	TRBD1	ASTPGQGVTPYNEQF
TRBV29-1	TRBJ2-2	TRBD1	SVEDRGPGELF
TRBV28	TRBJ1-2	.	ASSLSPPNYGYT
TRBV7-8	TRBJ1-1	.	ASSLRGNTEAF
TRBV9	TRBJ2-1	.	ASSRSAGTSYNEQF
TRBV6-6	TRBJ2-3	TRBD2	ASKLVAGDGDTQY
TRBV29-1	TRBJ1-4	.	SVVSLEGSSTNEKLF
TRBV15	TRBJ2-3	.	ATSGRGGGRPFISTDTQY
TRBV28	TRBJ1-5	TRBD1	ATEGTDSNQPQH
TRBV4-1	TRBJ1-2	TRBD1	ASSQTDRVYGYT
TRBV7-9	TRBJ2-1	TRBD2	ASSPTGTSGSGNEQF
TRBV11-1	TRBJ2-1	.	ASSLPPDEQF
TRBV13	TRBJ2-7	.	ASSLDGQPEQY
TRBV9	TRBJ2-2	.	ASSEGNRVGGELF
TRBV4-3	TRBJ1-1	.	ASSPQGGGTEAF
TRBV29-1	TRBJ1-2	TRBD1	SVEGAKGQAYGYT
TRBV9	TRBJ2-3	.	ASSGEVTSTDTQY
TRBV6-1	TRBJ2-4	.	ASSVQGAKNIQY
TRBV19	TRBJ2-1	TRBD2	ASSMGSGSISYNEQF
TRBV4-1	TRBJ1-5	.	ASSLEPEQGPQH
TRBV7-2	TRBJ2-7	.	ASSGSDRFTYEQY
TRBV6-1	TRBJ1-5	TRBD1	ASGGQLRNQPQH
TRBV4-3	TRBJ2-7	TRBD2	ASSQGTLPLAGLGREQY
TRBV7-9	TRBJ2-5	.	ASSLALRGQETQY
TRBV6-5	TRBJ2-2	.	ASSYESGNTGELF
TRBV11-2	TRBJ2-7	TRBD1	ASSLGTGGYEQY
TRBV5-4	TRBJ2-7	.	ASSPEGPGAYEQY
TRBV9	TRBJ2-1	TRBD2	ASSPWAGDEQF
TRBV27	TRBJ2-7	TRBD1	ASSVYRGGPYEQY
TRBV14	TRBJ2-2	.	ASSPRTRNTGELF
TRBV28	TRBJ2-1	.	ASSLDTSSYNEQF
TRBV7-6	TRBJ2-2	.	ASSPDWGQGNTGELF
TRBV19	TRBJ1-1	.	ASIGTARAF
TRBV6-5	TRBJ2-1	TRBD2	ASSYSRLAYNEQF
TRBV7-9	TRBJ2-7	TRBD2	ASTSTSGRDHEQY
TRBV2	TRBJ2-7	TRBD2	ALARLAGGYEQY
TRBV27	TRBJ2-7	.	ASSLTTSYEQY
TRBV9	TRBJ2-1	.	ASSVERASYNEQF
TRBV11-2	TRBJ2-3	.	ASSLVGAADTQY
TRBV6-6	TRBJ2-7	TRBD1	ASSFRQGSPFYEQY
TRBV29-1	TRBJ2-3	.	SVPAGLTDTQY
TRBV7-8	TRBJ2-2	.	ASSLDEVLPGELF
TRBV29-1	TRBJ2-3	.	SVEDWDPQPDTQY
TRBV2	TRBJ1-1	.	ASPRGTEAF
TRBV28	TRBJ2-1	.	ASSLAGAEQF